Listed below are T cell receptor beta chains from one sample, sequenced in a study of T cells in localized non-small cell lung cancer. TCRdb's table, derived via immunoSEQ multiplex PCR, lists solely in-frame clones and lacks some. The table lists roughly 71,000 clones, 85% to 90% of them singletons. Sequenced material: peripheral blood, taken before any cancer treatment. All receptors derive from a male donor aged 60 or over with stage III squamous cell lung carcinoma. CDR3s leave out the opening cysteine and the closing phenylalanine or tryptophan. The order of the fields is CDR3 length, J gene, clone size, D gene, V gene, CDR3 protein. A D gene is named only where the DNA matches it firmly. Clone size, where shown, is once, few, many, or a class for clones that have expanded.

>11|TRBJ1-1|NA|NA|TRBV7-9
ASSTLPNTEAF
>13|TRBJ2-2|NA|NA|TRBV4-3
ASSQDGWGTGELF
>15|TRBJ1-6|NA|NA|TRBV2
ASNGQTGRSYNSPLH
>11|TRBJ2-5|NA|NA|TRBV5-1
ASSFTVGETQY
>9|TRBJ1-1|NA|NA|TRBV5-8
ASSLVTEAF
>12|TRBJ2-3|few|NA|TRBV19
ASRIQGEADTQY
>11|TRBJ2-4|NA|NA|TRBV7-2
ASSLVGSDIQY
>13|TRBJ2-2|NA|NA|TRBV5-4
ASSLDGQRTGELF
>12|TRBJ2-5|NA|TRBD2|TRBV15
ATSSGLAGETQY
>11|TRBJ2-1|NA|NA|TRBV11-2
ASSSGPGFEQF
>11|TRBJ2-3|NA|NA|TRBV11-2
ASSPSYGDTQY
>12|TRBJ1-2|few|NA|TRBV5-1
ASSTGTLDYGYT
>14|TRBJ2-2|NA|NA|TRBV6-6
ASSYSSRGGTGELF
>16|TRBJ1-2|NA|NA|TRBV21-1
ASSKGEGQGLPSWGYT
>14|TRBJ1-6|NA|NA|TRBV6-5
ASSYSRTGNNSPLH
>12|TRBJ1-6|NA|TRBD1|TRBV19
ASSIVQGRSPLH
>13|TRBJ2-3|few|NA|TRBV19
ASSPSGFFTDTQY
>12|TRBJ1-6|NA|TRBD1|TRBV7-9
ASSPWTGDSPLH
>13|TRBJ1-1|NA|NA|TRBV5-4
ASSLGGGTGTEAF
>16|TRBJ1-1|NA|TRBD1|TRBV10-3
AISDNRDRGPMNTEAF
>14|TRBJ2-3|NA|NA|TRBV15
ATSRSQGMRTDTQY
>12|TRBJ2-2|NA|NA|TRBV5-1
ASSLALNTGELF
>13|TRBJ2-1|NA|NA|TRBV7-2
ASSLGIVVYNEQF
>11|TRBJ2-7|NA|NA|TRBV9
ASSVLSTGEQY
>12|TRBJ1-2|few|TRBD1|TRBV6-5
ASSSDRASYGYT
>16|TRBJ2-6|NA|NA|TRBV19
ASKGRAGSPSGANVLT
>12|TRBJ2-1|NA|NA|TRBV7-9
ASSPGAGANEQF
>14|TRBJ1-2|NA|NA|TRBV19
ASSPDGTVTGVGYT
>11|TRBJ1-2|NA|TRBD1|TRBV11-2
ASSARTGNGYT
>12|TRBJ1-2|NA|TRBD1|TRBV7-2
ASSPGQGVPRYT
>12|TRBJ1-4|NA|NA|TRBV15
ARKRALPNEKLF
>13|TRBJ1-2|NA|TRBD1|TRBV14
ASSQVQGQGYGYT
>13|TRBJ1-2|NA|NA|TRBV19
ASHPQGTISYGYT
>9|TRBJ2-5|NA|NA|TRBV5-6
ASSEGETQY
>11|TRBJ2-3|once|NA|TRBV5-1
ASKVVGTDTQY
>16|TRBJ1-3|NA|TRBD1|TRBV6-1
ASSEVSPDRGYGNTIY
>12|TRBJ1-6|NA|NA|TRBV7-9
ASTETVLGSPLH
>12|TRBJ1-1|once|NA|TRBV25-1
ASSELGGDTEAF
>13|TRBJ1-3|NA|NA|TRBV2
ASSLQGRTGNTIY
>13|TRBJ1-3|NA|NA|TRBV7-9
ASRLPGDSGNTIY
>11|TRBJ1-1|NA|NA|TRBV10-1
ASSAGRNTEAF
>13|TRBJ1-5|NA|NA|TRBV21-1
ASSFSRASNQPQH
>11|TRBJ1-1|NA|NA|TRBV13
ASRRDSQAEAF
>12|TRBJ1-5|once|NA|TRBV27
ASSFQPLNQPQH
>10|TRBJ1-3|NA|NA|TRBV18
ASSPRGDTIY